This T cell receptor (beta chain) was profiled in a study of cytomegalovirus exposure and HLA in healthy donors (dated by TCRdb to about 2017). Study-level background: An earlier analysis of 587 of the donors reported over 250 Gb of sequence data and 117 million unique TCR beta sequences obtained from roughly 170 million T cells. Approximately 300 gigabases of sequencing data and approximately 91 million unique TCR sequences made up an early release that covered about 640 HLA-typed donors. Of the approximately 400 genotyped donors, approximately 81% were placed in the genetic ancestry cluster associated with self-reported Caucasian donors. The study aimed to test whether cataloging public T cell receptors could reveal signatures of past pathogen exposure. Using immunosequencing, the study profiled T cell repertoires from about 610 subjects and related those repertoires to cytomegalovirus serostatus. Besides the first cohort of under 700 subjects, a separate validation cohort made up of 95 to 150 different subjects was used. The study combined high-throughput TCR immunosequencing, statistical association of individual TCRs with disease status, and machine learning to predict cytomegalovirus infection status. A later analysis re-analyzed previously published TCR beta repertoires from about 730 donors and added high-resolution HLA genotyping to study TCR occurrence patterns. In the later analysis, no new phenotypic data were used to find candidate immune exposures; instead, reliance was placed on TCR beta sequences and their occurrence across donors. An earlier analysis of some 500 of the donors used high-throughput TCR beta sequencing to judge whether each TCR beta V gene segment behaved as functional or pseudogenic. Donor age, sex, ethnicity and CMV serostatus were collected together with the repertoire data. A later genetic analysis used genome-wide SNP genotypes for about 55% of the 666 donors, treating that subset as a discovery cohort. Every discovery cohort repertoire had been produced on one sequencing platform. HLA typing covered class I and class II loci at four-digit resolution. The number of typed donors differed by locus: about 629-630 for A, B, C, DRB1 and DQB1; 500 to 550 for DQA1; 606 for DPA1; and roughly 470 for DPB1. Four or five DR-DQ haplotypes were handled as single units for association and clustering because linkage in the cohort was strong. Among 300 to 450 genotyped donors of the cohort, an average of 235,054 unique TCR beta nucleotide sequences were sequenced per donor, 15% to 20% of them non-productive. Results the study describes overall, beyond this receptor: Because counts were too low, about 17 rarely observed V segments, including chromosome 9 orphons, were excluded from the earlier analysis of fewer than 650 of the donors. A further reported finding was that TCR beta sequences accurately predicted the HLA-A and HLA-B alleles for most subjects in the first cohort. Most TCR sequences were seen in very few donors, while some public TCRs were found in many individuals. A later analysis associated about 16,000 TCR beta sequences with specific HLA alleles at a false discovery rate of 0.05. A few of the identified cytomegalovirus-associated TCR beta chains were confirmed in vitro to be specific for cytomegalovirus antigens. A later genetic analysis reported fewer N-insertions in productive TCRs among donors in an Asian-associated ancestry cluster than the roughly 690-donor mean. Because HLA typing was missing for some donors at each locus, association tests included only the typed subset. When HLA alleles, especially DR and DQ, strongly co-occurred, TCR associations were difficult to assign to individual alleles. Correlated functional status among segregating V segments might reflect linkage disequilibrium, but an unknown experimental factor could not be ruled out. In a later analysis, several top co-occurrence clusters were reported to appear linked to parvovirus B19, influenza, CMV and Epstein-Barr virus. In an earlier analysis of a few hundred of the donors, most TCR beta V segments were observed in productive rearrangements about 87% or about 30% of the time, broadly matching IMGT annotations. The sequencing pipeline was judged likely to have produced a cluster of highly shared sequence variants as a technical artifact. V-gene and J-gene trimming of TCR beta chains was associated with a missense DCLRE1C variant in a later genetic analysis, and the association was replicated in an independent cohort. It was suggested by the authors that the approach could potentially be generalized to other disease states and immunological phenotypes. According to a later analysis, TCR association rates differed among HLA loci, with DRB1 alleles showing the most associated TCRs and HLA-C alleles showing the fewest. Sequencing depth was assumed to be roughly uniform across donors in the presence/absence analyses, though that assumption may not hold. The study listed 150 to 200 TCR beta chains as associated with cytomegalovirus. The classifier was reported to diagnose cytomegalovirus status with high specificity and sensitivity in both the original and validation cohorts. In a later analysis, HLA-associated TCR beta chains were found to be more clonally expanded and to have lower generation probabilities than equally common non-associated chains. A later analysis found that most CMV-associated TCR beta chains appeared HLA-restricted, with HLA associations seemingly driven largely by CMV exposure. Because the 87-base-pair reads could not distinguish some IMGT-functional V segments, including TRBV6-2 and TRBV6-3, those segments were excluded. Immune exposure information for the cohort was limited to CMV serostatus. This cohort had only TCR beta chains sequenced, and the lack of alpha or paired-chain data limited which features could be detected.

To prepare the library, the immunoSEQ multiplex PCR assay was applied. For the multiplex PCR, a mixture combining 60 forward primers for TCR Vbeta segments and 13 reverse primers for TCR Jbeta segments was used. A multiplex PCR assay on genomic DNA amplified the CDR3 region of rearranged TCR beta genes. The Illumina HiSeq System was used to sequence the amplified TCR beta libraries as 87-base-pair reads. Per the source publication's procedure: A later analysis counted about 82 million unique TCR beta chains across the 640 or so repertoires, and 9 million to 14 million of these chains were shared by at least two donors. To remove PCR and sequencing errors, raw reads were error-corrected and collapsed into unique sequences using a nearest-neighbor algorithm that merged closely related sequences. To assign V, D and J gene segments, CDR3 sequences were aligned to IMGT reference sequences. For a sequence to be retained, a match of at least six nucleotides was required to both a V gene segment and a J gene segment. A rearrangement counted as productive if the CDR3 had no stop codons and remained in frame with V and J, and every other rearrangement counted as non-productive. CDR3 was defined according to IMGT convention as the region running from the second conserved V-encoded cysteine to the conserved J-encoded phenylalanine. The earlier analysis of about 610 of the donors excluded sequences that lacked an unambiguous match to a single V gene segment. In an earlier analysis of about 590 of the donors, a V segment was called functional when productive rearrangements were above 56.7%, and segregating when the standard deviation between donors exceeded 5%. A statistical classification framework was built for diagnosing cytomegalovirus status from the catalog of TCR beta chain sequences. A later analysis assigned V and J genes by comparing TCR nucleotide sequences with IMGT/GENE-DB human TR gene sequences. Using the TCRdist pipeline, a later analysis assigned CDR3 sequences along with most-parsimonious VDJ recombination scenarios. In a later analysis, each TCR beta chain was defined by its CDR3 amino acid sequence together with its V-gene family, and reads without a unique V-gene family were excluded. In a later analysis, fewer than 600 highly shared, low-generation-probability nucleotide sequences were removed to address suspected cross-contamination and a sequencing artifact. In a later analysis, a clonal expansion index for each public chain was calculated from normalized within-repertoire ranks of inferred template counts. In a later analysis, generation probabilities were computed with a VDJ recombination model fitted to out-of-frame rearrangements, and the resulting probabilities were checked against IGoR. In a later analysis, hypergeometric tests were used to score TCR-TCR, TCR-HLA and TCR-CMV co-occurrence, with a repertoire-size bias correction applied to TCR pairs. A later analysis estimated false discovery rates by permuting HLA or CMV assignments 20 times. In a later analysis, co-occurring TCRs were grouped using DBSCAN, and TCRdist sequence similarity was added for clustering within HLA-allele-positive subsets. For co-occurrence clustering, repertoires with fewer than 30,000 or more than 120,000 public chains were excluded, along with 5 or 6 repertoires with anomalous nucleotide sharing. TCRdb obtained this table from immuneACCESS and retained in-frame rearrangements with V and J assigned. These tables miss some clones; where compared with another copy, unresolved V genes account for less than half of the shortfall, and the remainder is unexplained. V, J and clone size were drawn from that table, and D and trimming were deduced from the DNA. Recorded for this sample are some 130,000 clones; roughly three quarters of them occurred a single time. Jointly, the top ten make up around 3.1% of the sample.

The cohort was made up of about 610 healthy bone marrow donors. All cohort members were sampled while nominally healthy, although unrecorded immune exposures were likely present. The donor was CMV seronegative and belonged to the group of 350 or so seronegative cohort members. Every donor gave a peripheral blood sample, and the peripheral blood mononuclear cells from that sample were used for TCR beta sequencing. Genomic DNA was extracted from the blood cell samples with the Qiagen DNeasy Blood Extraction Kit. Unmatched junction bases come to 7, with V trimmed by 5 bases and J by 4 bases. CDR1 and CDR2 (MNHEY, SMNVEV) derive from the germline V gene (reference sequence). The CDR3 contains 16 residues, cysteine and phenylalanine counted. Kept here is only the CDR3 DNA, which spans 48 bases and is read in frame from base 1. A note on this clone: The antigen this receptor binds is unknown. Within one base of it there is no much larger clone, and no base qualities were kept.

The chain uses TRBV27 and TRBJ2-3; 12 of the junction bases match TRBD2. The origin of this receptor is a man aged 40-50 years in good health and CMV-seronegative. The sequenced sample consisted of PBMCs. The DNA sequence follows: TGTGCCAGCAGTCCTGGAACTAGCGGGAGGTCAGATACGCAGTATTTT. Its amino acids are CASSPGTSGRSDTQYF.